These 2 T cell receptor beta chains originate from one sample sequenced in a study of blood T cell repertoires in COVID-19. Repertoires were generated with immunoSEQ multiplex PCR, while TCRdb's copy carries only in-frame clones and drops some. Of about 260,000 clones listed, around nine tenths are singletons. The sequenced sample was peripheral blood. The receptors here all came from a man in his forties or fifties who had recovered from COVID-19.

This chain joins TRBV19 and TRBJ2-5, with D perhaps TRBD1 (6 bases). CDR3 size: 17 residues. CDR1 and CDR2 from the germline V gene are LNHDA and SQIVND (reference sequence). Trimming removed 3 bases from V and 0 bases from J, with 17 bases in between. The DNA of the CDR3 is TGTGCCAGTAGTATCAGGGGCAGAAAGAGCTACCAAGAGACCCAGTACTTC. Its protein product is CASSIRGRKSYQETQYF.

The chain employs TRBV6-5 and TRBJ2-2; 8 positions match TRBD2. The J segment lost 6 bases and the V segment lost 2 bases, leaving 5 bases of the junction unmatched. Germline V gives CDR1 MNHEY, CDR2 SVGAGI. The CDR3 is made up of 15 amino acids. CDR3 bases: TGTGCCAGCAGTTACGGGCGGGGGGCCGCCGGGGAGCTGTTTTTT. Encoded protein: CASSYGRGAAGELFF.